These T cell receptor beta chains were read from a single sample in a study of cytomegalovirus exposure and HLA in healthy donors. Profiled with immunoSEQ multiplex PCR; TCRdb holds only in-frame clones, not every one. The sample shows some 120,000 clones, and under 2.5% sits with its ten largest clones. The sample was PBMCs. All receptors come from a man aged 40-49 years in good health and CMV-seronegative. Each CDR3 is given with its conserved first and last residue. A D gene is named only where the DNA matches it firmly.

-	TRBJ1-2	TRBV5-1	CASSSEGASNYGYTF	TGCGCCAGCAGCTCGGAAGGGGCTTCTAACTATGGCTACACCTTC
-	TRBJ2-7	TRBV6-5	CASRLQGEQYF	TGTGCCAGCAGACTACAAGGCGAGCAGTACTTC
-	TRBJ2-1	TRBV7-2	CASSESRVEQFF	TGTGCCAGCAGCGAATCGCGGGTTGAGCAGTTCTTC
TRBD1	TRBJ2-7	TRBV2	CASSVDRGMYEQYF	TGTGCCAGCAGTGTGGACAGGGGGATGTACGAGCAGTACTTC
TRBD2	TRBJ2-5	TRBV5-6	CASSLVLAGVETQYF	TGTGCCAGCAGCTTGGTTCTAGCGGGAGTAGAGACCCAGTACTTC
TRBD1	TRBJ1-4	TRBV30	CAWSLLGDIQGAYGNEKLFF	TGTGCCTGGAGTTTATTAGGGGACATACAGGGGGCATACGGTAATGAAAAACTGTTTTTT
-	TRBJ1-4	TRBV28	CASSLSGENEKLFF	TGTGCCAGCAGTTTATCAGGGGAAAATGAAAAACTGTTTTTT
-	TRBJ2-3	TRBV11-3	CASSFIFTGVADTQYF	TGTGCCAGCAGCTTCATATTCACAGGAGTGGCAGATACGCAGTATTTT
TRBD2	TRBJ2-7	TRBV10-1	CASSEAGTSPYEQYF	TGCGCCAGCAGTGAGGCCGGGACTAGCCCCTACGAGCAGTACTTC
TRBD2	TRBJ2-7	TRBV5-4	CASSPGGARTGEQYF	TGTGCCAGCAGCCCCGGGGGGGCCAGGACGGGCGAGCAGTACTTC
-	TRBJ2-1	TRBV30	CAWSVGSSTYNEQFF	TGTGCCTGGAGTGTTGGTAGTTCCACCTACAATGAGCAGTTCTTC
TRBD2	TRBJ2-7	TRBV5-1	CASSSPAGLAFSYEQYF	TGCGCCAGCAGCTCGCCGGCGGGACTAGCATTTTCCTACGAGCAGTACTTC
-	TRBJ2-2	TRBV1	CTSSQEATGGHGELFF	TGCACCAGCAGCCAAGAAGCGACAGGGGGTCACGGGGAGCTGTTTTTT
-	TRBJ2-7	TRBV25-1	CASSISGLWYF	TGTGCCAGCAGTATATCAGGGCTTTGGTACTTC
TRBD2	TRBJ2-3	TRBV5-1	CASSFRLAGESTDTQYF	TGCGCCAGCAGCTTCCGACTAGCGGGAGAAAGCACAGATACGCAGTATTTT
-	TRBJ2-7	TRBV18	CASSPLNESPLAVREQYF	TGTGCCAGCTCACCACTCAATGAGTCTCCCTTAGCAGTCCGCGAGCAGTACTTC
-	TRBJ2-2	TRBV19	CASSNSLSTGELFF	TGTGCCAGTAGTAACTCATTAAGCACCGGGGAGCTGTTTTTT
TRBD1	TRBJ2-1	TRBV13	CASSPRDSSANEQFF	TGTGCCAGCAGCCCTCGGGACAGTTCGGCGAATGAGCAGTTCTTC
-	TRBJ2-7	TRBV4-1	CASSQVMDNSYEQYF	TGCGCCAGCAGCCAAGTCATGGACAACTCCTACGAGCAGTACTTC
-	TRBJ2-7	TRBV19	CASSLTAATYEQYF	TGTGCCAGTAGTCTCACGGCGGCCACCTACGAGCAGTACTTC
-	TRBJ2-7	TRBV9	CASSHRLGEQYF	TGTGCCAGCAGCCATCGACTAGGCGAGCAGTACTTC
TRBD2	TRBJ2-1	TRBV7-3	CASSSGLASTYNEQFF	TGTGCCAGCAGCTCGGGACTAGCGAGTACCTACAATGAGCAGTTCTTC
TRBD1	TRBJ2-7	TRBV5-1	CASSLDVGQSYEQYF	TGCGCCAGCAGCTTGGATGTGGGACAGAGCTACGAGCAGTACTTC
-	TRBJ2-1	TRBV5-5	CASRRVSYNEQFF	TGTGCCAGCAGGCGGGTATCCTACAATGAGCAGTTCTTC
TRBD1	TRBJ2-1	TRBV6-6	CASSYGTGGRGNEQFF	TGTGCCAGCAGTTACGGGACAGGGGGTAGGGGCAATGAGCAGTTCTTC
TRBD2	TRBJ2-7	TRBV30	CAWSLSGIGYEQYF	TGTGCCTGGAGTTTGAGCGGGATCGGCTACGAGCAGTACTTC
-	TRBJ2-5	TRBV5-4	CASSLPGLAETQYF	TGTGCCAGCAGTTTACCGGGACTCGCGGAGACCCAGTACTTC
TRBD1	TRBJ2-5	TRBV11-2	CASSRTGGSGETQYF	TGTGCCAGCAGCCGAACAGGGGGGAGTGGGGAGACCCAGTACTTC
-	TRBJ2-5	TRBV25-1	CASSDLGALEETQYF	TGTGCCAGCAGTGACCTGGGGGCTCTGGAAGAGACCCAGTACTTC
-	TRBJ2-5	TRBV4-1	CASSQRSGLGSRETQYF	TGCGCCAGCAGCCAACGGTCGGGACTGGGCTCAAGAGAGACCCAGTACTTC
-	TRBJ2-1	TRBV28	CASNQRSYNEQFF	TGTGCCAGCAATCAGCGGAGCTACAATGAGCAGTTCTTC
-	TRBJ1-6	TRBV11-2	CASSFSGSYNSPLHF	TGTGCCAGCAGCTTTTCGGGGTCCTATAATTCACCCCTCCACTTT
TRBD1	TRBJ2-3	TRBV5-1	CASSLEGAADTQYF	TGCGCCAGCAGCTTGGAGGGGGCGGCAGATACGCAGTATTTT
TRBD1	TRBJ1-1	TRBV11-3	CASRYQGQTEAFF	TGTGCCAGCAGATATCAGGGACAGACTGAAGCTTTCTTT
TRBD1	TRBJ1-2	TRBV5-4	CASSFVQGVGGTF	TGTGCCAGCAGCTTCGTACAGGGGGTGGGAGGCACCTTC
TRBD2	TRBJ2-1	TRBV5-1	CASSLARAGGRDEQFF	TGCGCCAGCAGCTTGGCCCGCGCGGGAGGGCGGGATGAGCAGTTCTTC
TRBD2	TRBJ2-7	TRBV7-8	CASSLGTSGTYEQYF	TGTGCCAGCAGCTTAGGGACTAGCGGGACCTACGAGCAGTACTTC
-	TRBJ2-6	TRBV30	CAWLPGTPGANVLTF	TGTGCCTGGCTCCCCGGGACTCCTGGGGCCAACGTCCTGACTTTC
TRBD1	TRBJ2-7	TRBV6-6	CASSRPGQGSTYEQYF	TGTGCCAGCAGTCGGCCGGGACAGGGGTCCACCTACGAGCAGTACTTC
TRBD2	TRBJ2-1	TRBV10-3	CAISQGLAGVNEQFF	TGTGCCATCAGTCAAGGACTAGCGGGAGTCAATGAGCAGTTCTTC
-	TRBJ2-2	TRBV15	CATSGGILTGELFF	TGTGCCACCAGCGGGGGGATCCTCACCGGGGAGCTGTTTTTT
TRBD2	TRBJ2-3	TRBV13	CASSRVSGSDTQYF	TGTGCCAGCAGCCGAGTTAGCGGGAGCGATACGCAGTATTTT
-	TRBJ1-1	TRBV7-6	CASSFRAGTEAFF	TGTGCCAGCAGCTTCCGGGCGGGCACTGAAGCTTTCTTT
TRBD2	TRBJ2-7	TRBV2	CASRVAGSSYEQYF	TGTGCCAGCAGAGTAGCGGGAAGCTCCTACGAGCAGTACTTC
TRBD2	TRBJ2-2	TRBV28	CASTPPLGAGVSTGELFF	TGTGCCAGCACTCCCCCCCTGGGAGCGGGAGTAAGCACCGGGGAGCTGTTTTTT
TRBD1	TRBJ1-2	TRBV11-1	CASSSSIGQAYGYTF	TGTGCCAGCAGCTCCTCCATTGGACAGGCATATGGCTACACCTTC
-	TRBJ2-1	TRBV11-2	CASRLISDQFF	TGTGCCAGCAGACTAATCTCCGACCAGTTCTTC
TRBD2	TRBJ2-1	TRBV11-2	CASSLELAGSNEQFF	TGTGCCAGCAGCTTAGAACTAGCGGGGTCTAATGAGCAGTTCTTC